Each of the 17 T cell receptor beta chains below was sequenced from the same sample in a study of cytomegalovirus exposure and HLA in healthy donors (dated by TCRdb to about 2017). The library was prepared using the immunoSEQ multiplex PCR assay. For the multiplex PCR, a mixture combining 60 forward primers for TCR Vbeta segments and 13 reverse primers for TCR Jbeta segments was used. TCRdb re-hosts the immuneACCESS table, in-frame sequences only. Its copies lack some clones; in the studies checked, an unresolved V gene accounts for under half of them, and the cause for the rest is not known. This sample comprises some 170,000 clones, more than 80% of them detected only once. In total, the top ten clones hold around 6.7% of the sample. Input material: PBMCs. Source of these receptors: a woman in her thirties in good health and CMV-seropositive.

The rearrangement joins TRBV9 to TRBJ1-2; D is unresolved. The CDR3 has 14 amino acids. The germline V gene has CDR1 SGDLS and CDR2 YYNGEE. V lost 3 bases and J 5 bases, leaving 14 bases between the germline ends. The CDR3 nucleotides are TGTGCCAGCAGCGCATTGGGAGACGGTTATGGCTACACCTTC. The encoded protein is CASSALGDGYGYTF.

The genes are TRBV7-9 and TRBJ2-3, with 7 bases identical to TRBD2. There are 16 residues in the CDR3. The V and J ends lost 2 bases and 7 bases, in that order; junction bases with no gene match: 12. Germline loops: CDR1 SEHNR, CDR2 FQNEAQ (reference sequence). The CDR3, as DNA: TGTGCCAGCAGCTTAACGCAGCGGGACTATCTATATACGCAGTATTTT. It codes for CASSLTQRDYLYTQYF.

In its sample, this clone was seen once. This chain uses TRBV7-9 with TRBJ1-1; 9 positions match TRBD1. Germline-derived CDR1 and CDR2 are SEHNR and FQNEAQ (reference sequence). The CDR3 totals 16 residues. With V trimmed by 5 bases and J by 0 bases, 7 bases remained unmatched. The CDR3 here is CASSHRDRDMNTEAFF. The CDR3 DNA follows: TGTGCCAGCAGCCACCGGGACAGGGACATGAACACTGAAGCTTTCTTT.

The gene calls are TRBV7-9 and TRBJ2-5; D is unclear. Germline loops: CDR1 SEHNR, CDR2 FQNEAQ (reference sequence). V lost 2 bases to trimming and J lost 4 bases, with 5 bases between them. CDR3 size: 12 residues. Here the CDR3 DNA reads TGTGCCAGCAGCTTAATCGGAGAGACCCAGTACTTC. Protein: CASSLIGETQYF.

This clone occurred a few times. The chain links TRBV9 to TRBJ1-1, with 7 positions matching TRBD1. The CDR3 sequence is 14 residues long. The germline CDR1 and CDR2 sequences are SGDLS and YYNGEE. The trim removed 3 bases at V and 4 bases at J, leaving 6 bases unmatched. The CDR3 is CASSAGGLGTEAFF. For the CDR3, the DNA is TGTGCCAGCAGCGCAGGGGGTTTGGGCACTGAAGCTTTCTTT.

The chain uses TRBV2 and TRBJ1-1, with 8 bases that match TRBD1. Germline V gene data show CDR1 as SNHLY and CDR2 as FYNNEI. Losses at the gene ends were 8 bases for V and 1 base for J; bases not matched to a gene: 0. The CDR3 loop spans 12 amino acids. The CDR3 loop reads CASDRGNTEAFF. The DNA for the CDR3 is TGTGCCAGCGACAGGGGGAACACTGAAGCTTTCTTT.

This rearrangement joins TRBV7-9 to TRBJ1-1; tentatively, D is TRBD1 (5 bases). The CDR3 contains 15 residues. V shed 2 bases and J shed 6 bases, with 16 bases lying between them. The V gene's germline CDR1 is SEHNR and CDR2 FQNEAQ (reference sequence). CDR3: CASSLIPIRASEAFF. The CDR3 bases are TGTGCCAGCAGCTTAATCCCTATCAGGGCATCTGAAGCTTTCTTT.

This clone was observed a single time. The chain combines TRBV5-1 with TRBJ2-5, with D possibly being TRBD1 (5 bases). This CDR3 is built from 16 residues. Per germline, CDR1 SGHRS and CDR2 YFSETQ. The V end was cut by 4 bases, the J end by 5 bases, with 21 bases between. This CDR3 is CASSLNRASSGETQYF. The CDR3 DNA is TGCGCCAGCAGCCTAAATCGGGCCAGCTCAGGGGAGACCCAGTACTTC.

As regards this clone: The sample has other DNA sequences that encode this CDR3 too. The chain links TRBV11-2 to TRBJ1-1; the D is unclear. There are 14 residues in the CDR3. Trimming removed 2 bases from V and 1 base from J, with 8 bases in between. The germline gives CDR1 SGHAT, CDR2 FQNNGV. The DNA for the CDR3 is TGTGCCAGCAGCTTATTGGGAGAGAACACTGAAGCTTTCTTT. This sequence encodes CASSLLGENTEAFF.

The chain recombines TRBV6-5 with TRBJ2-7; 7 bases line up with TRBD2. This CDR3 has 15 residues. V trimming: 2 bases; J trimming: 2 bases; junction bases outside the gene matches: 6. Germline-derived CDR1 and CDR2 are MNHEY and SVGAGI. CDR3 sequence (DNA): TGTGCCAGCAGTTACGGCACTGGGAGGGCCTACGAGCAGTACTTC. Translation gives CASSYGTGRAYEQYF.

V usage is TRBV7-8 and J usage is TRBJ1-3; D may be TRBD1 (6 bases). The V gene lost 5 bases and the J gene lost 0 bases, with 14 bases spanning the gap. CDR1 is SGHVS, CDR2 FQNEAQ, per germline. This CDR3 contains 16 residues. CDR3 sequence (DNA): TGTGCCAGCAGCCAGACAGGCCTGAGCTCTGGAAACACCATATATTTT. Protein sequence: CASSQTGLSSGNTIYF. The full variable domain, its missing parts supplied by reference TRBV7-8 and TRBJ1-3, is GAGVSQSPRYKVAKRGQDVALRCDPISGHVSLFWYQQALGQGPEFLTYFQNEAQLDKSGLPSDRFFAERPEGSVSTLKIQRTQQEDSAVYLCASSQTGLSSGNTIYFGEGSWLTVV.

This chain joins TRBV18 and TRBJ1-6; D gene unclear. Deletions cut 2 bases from V and 7 bases from J, with 9 bases between. This CDR3 is 14 amino acids long. From germline, CDR1 is KGHSH and CDR2 LQKENI. CDR3 sequence: CASSPRRINSPLHF. The CDR3 DNA is TGTGCCAGCTCACCAAGGAGAATCAATTCACCCCTCCACTTT.

The gene calls are TRBV5-4 and TRBJ2-3; tentative D call: TRBD1 (6 bases). CDR3 length: 15 residues. Trimming left V 4 bases short and J 3 bases short, with 15 bases between. Germline CDR1 and CDR2: SGHNT and YYREEE (reference sequence). CDR3 sequence (DNA): TGTGCCAGCAGCCCTCCCGGGACAAGGACAGATACGCAGTATTTT. This translates into CASSPPGTRTDTQYF.

This sequence joins TRBV7-6 and TRBJ1-1, with D maybe TRBD1 (5 bases). Germline V gives CDR1 SGHVS, CDR2 FNYEAQ. The CDR3 is 15 amino acids. Trimming removed 2 bases at V and 10 bases at J, with 20 bases between. The CDR3 region has the DNA TGTGCCAGCAGCTTAACCCCCTCGGCCAGGGCGAGAGCTTTCTTT. Protein: CASSLTPSARARAFF.

This clone has just a few counts. This sequence joins TRBV9 and TRBJ2-1, with 12 positions matching TRBD2. Per germline, CDR1 SGDLS and CDR2 YYNGEE. Unmatched junction bases numbered 11, after V lost 3 bases and J lost 10 bases. The CDR3 runs 16 residues. The CDR3 DNA follows: TGTGCCAGCAGCGACGGACTAGCGGGAACACAAAGGGAGCAGTTCTTC. Translation gives CASSDGLAGTQREQFF. Together with reference TRBV9 and TRBJ2-1, the CDR3 gives the full variable domain: DSGVTQTPKHLITATGQRVTLRCSPRSGDLSVYWYQQSLDQGLQFLIQYYNGEERAKGNILERFSAQQFPDLHSELNLSSLELGDSALYFCASSDGLAGTQREQFFGPGTRLTVL.

The V and J genes are TRBV4-2 and TRBJ1-1, with D unresolved. From germline, CDR1 is LGHNA and CDR2 YNFKEQ. V shed 1 base and J shed 2 bases, with 8 bases lying between them. CDR3 length: 14 amino acids. CDR3 sequence: CASSQGGVNTEAFF. CDR3 nucleotides: TGTGCCAGCAGCCAAGGAGGAGTTAACACTGAAGCTTTCTTT.

V gene TRBV15 combines with J gene TRBJ1-1; 8 positions agree with TRBD1. From germline, CDR1 is LNHNV and CDR2 YYDKDF (reference sequence). The CDR3 has 15 residues. V gave up 0 bases and J gave up 11 bases; unmatched junction bases: 11. The CDR3 protein is CATSRDQGNRGTAFF. The CDR3 DNA reads as TGTGCCACCAGCAGAGATCAGGGGAACAGGGGGACGGCTTTCTTT. The entire variable domain, with the rest obtained from reference TRBV15 and TRBJ1-1, is as follows: DAMVIQNPRYQVTQFGKPVTLSCSQTLNHNVMYWYQQKSSQAPKLLFHYYDKDFNNEADTPDNFQSRRPNTSFCFLDIRSPGLGDTAMYLCATSRDQGNRGTAFFGQGTRLTVV.